Below, one T cell receptor (beta chain) is given with its context. Other DNA sequences of this sample code for an identical CDR3. In the original analysis: Estimation of nucleated cell counts relied on the amplification of reference gene primers. Clones were sequenced by immunoSEQ multiplex PCR, and TCRdb holds only the in-frame ones, with some missing. V, J and clone size derive from that table, while D and trimming were established from the DNA sequence. The repertoire has 90,000 to 140,000 clones, around 76% of them found once; the top ten carry roughly 21%. The sample belongs to a study of blood T cell repertoires in COVID-19. At the level of the study: Nucleic acid was either cDNA or gDNA, and it came from T cells, B-cell-depleted T cells, or PBMCs.

The CDR3 is made up of 13 amino acids. After removal of 4 bases from V and 1 base from J, the junction contained 4 bases not matched to a gene. In germline, CDR1 is SQVTM, CDR2 ANQGSEA. The sequencing input was peripheral blood. The receptor's source is an older woman with acute or convalescent COVID-19. The chain has TRBV29-1 and TRBJ2-7; 7 bases map to TRBD2. The CDR3 here is CSVGGGGSYEQYF. The DNA of the CDR3 is TGCAGCGTTGGGGGCGGGGGATCCTACGAGCAGTACTTC.